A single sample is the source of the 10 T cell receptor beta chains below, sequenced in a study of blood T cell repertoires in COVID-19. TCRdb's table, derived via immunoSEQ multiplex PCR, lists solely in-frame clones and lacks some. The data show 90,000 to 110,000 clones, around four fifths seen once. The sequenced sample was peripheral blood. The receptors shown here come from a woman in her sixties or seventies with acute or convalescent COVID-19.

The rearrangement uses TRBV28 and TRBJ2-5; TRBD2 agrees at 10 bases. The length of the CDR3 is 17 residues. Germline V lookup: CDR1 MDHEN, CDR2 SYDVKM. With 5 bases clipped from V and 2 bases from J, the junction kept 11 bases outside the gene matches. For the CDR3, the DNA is TGTGCCAGCAGTAACCCCCAACTAGCGGGGCCTCAAGAGACCCAGTACTTC. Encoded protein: CASSNPQLAGPQETQYF.

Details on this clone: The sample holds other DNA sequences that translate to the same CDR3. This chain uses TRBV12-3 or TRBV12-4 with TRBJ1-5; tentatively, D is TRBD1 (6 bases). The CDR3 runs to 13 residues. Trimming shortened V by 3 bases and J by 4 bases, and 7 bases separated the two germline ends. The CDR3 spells CASSLRGNQPQHF. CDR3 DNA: TGTGCCAGCAGTTTGAGGGGGAATCAGCCCCAGCATTTT.

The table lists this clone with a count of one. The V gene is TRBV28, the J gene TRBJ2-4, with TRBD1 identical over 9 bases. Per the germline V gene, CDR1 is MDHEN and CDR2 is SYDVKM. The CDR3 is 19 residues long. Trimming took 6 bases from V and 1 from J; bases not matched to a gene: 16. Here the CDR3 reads CASRATGTGTFRAKNIQYF. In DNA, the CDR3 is TGTGCCAGCAGAGCAACCGGGACAGGGACCTTCCGGGCCAAAAACATTCAGTACTTC.

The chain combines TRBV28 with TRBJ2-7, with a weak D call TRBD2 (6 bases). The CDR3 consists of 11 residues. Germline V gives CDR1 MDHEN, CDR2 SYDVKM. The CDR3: CAAGPSYEQYF. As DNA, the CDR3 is TGTGCGGCGGGACCCTCCTACGAGCAGTACTTC.

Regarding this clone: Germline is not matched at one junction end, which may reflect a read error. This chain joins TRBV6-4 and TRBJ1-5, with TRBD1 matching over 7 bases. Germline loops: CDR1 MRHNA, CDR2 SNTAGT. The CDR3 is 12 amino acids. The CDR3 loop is CAGQEGNQPQHF. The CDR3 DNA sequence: TGCGCCGGACAGGAGGGCAATCAGCCCCAGCATTTT.

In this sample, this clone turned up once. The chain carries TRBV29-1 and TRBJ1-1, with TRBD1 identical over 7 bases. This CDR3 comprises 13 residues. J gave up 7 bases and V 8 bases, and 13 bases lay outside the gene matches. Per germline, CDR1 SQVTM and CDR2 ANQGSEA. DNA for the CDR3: TGCAGCTTCCGACAGGGCGGCGCCTTTGAAGCTTTCTTT. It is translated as CSFRQGGAFEAFF.

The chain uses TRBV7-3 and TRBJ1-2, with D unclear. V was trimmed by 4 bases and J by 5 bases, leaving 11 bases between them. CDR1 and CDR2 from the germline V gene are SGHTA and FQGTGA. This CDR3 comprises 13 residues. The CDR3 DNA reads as TGTGCCAGCAGCTCCAATGCGGGATATGGCTACACCTTC. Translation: CASSSNAGYGYTF. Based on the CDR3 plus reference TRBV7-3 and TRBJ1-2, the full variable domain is GAGVSQTPSNKVTEKGKYVELRCDPISGHTALYWYRQSLGQGPEFLIYFQGTGAADDSGLPNDRFFAVRPEGSVSTLKIQRTERGDSAVYLCASSSNAGYGYTFGSGTRLTVV.

The CDR3 is CASKPTGNLIWEQYF. As DNA, the CDR3 is TGTGCCAGCAAGCCGACAGGGAACCTTATTTGGGAGCAGTACTTC. The chain links TRBV28 to TRBJ2-7, with 7 bases that match TRBD1. Germline CDR1 is MDHEN and CDR2 is SYDVKM. Trimming cost V 7 bases and J 7 bases; bases outside gene matches: 16. CDR3 length equals 15 residues.

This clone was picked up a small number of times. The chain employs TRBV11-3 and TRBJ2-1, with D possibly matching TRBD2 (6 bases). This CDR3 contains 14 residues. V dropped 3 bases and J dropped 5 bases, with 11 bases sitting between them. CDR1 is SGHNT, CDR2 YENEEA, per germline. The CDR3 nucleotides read TGTGCCAGCAGCTTGTACGGGAGTGACAATGAGCAGTTCTTC. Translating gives CASSLYGSDNEQFF.

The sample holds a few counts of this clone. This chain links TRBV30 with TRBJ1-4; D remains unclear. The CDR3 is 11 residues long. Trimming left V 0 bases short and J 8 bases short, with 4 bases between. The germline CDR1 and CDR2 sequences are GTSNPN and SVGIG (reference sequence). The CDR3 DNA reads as TGTGCCTGGAGTGTACAAGAAAAACTGTTTTTT. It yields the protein CAWSVQEKLFF.